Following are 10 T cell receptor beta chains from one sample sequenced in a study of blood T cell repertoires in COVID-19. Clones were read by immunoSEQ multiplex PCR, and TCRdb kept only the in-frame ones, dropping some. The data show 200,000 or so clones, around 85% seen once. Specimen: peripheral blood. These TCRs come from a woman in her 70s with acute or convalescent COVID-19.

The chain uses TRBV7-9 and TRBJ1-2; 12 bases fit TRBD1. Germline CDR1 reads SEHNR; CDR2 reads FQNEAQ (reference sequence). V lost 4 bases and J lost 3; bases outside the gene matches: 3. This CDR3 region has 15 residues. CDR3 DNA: TGTGCCAGCAGCTCCGGGACAGGGGGCTACTATGGCTACACCTTC. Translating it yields CASSSGTGGYYGYTF.

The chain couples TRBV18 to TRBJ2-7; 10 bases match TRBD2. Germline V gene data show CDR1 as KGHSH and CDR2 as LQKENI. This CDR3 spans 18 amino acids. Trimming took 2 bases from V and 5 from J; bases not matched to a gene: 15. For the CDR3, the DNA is TGTGCCAGCTCACCAAGGCTAGCGGGAGCGGGACGGAGTAACGAGCAGTACTTC. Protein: CASSPRLAGAGRSNEQYF.

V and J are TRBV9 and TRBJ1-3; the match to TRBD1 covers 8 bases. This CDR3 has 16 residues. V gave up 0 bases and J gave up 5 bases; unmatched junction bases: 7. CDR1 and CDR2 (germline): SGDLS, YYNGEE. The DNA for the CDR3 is TGTGCCAGCAGCGTAGGTCCACAGGGGGGGAGAAACACCATATATTTT. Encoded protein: CASSVGPQGGRNTIYF.

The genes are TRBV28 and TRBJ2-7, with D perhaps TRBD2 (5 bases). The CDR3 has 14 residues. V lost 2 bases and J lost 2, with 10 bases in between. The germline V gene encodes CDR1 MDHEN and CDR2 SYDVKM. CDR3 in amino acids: CASSLVPGTYEQYF. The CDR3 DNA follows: TGTGCCAGCAGTTTAGTCCCGGGGACCTACGAGCAGTACTTC.

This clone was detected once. This CDR3 reads CATTPGTSNEQFF. The DNA of the CDR3 is TGTGCCACTACCCCCGGGACTAGCAATGAGCAGTTCTTC. The chain employs TRBV2 and TRBJ2-1; 8 bases map to TRBD2. The J segment lost 6 bases and the V segment lost 10 bases, leaving 8 bases of the junction unmatched. Germline CDR1 reads SNHLY; CDR2 reads FYNNEI. There are 13 residues in the CDR3.

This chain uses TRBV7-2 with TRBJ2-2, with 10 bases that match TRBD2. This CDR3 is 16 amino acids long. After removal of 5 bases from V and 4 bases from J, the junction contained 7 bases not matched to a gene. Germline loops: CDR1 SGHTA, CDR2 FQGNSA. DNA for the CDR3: TGTGCCAGCAGCCCCCCCAGCGGGAGGGCCACCGGGGAGCTGTTTTTT. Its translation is CASSPPSGRATGELFF.

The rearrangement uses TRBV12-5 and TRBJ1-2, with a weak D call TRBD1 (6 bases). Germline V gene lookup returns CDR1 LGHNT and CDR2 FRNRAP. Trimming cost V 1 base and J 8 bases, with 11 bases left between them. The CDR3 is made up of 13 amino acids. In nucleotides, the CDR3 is TGTGCTAGTGGTTTGGAACAGGGATTAGGCTACACCTTC. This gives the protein CASGLEQGLGYTF.

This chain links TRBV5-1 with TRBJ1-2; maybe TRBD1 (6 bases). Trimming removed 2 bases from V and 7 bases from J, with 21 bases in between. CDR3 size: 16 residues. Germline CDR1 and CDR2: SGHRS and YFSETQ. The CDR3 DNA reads TGCGCCAGCAGCTTATACTCCTTACAGGGTGGCAGTGGCTACACCTTC. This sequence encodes CASSLYSLQGGSGYTF.

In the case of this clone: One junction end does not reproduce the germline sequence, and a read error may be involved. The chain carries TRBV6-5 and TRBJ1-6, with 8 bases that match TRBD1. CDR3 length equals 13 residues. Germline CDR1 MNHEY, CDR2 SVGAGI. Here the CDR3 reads CASSYTIRDRPYF. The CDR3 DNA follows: TGTGCCAGCAGTTACACGATCCGGGACAGGCCCTACTTT.

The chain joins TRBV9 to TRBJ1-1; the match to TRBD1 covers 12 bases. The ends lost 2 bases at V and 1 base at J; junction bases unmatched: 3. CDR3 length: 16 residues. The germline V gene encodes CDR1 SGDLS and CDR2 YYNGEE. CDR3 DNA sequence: TGTGCCAGCAGCGTGGGGACAGGGGGCGCGAACACTGAAGCTTTCTTT. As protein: CASSVGTGGANTEAFF.